Listed here is a single TCR beta chain. The clone's antigen remains unknown. No base-level quality is on record; no much larger clone is a single base apart. The CDR3 covers 15 residues, taking in both the cysteine and the phenylalanine. The read is trimmed to its CDR3 DNA, 45 bases read in frame from base 1. V is pared back by 6 bases and J by 8 bases, with 22 bases lying between the germline termini. Based on the germline V gene, the CDR1 and CDR2 sequences are MNHEY and SVGAGI. These data come from a study of control samples from healthy donors and cancer patients (dated by TCRdb to 2020 to 2021). Libraries came from the immunoSEQ multiplex PCR assay. Held by TCRdb, this immuneACCESS table contains in-frame sequences only and omits some clones. Under half of the omission traces to an unresolved V gene where checked; the cause of the rest is unknown. A total of some 200,000 clones appear in this sample, over 80% of them only once. More than 1.4% of the sample is taken by the ten largest.

The chain is made from TRBV6-5 and TRBJ1-2; 5 matching bases give a weak D call of TRBD1. The origin of this receptor is a man aged 18 to 29 in good health. Sequencing was carried out using blood. The CDR3 in this case is CASSGTEESLGGYTF. The bases are TGTGCCAGCAGCGGGACGGAGGAATCCCTTGGCGGCTACACCTTC.